This T cell receptor (beta chain) came from a study of blood T cell repertoires in COVID-19. V shed 6 bases and J shed 2 bases, with 10 bases lying between them. CDR3 size: 13 residues. Looked up from germline, CDR1 is LNHDA and CDR2 is SQIVND (reference sequence). One Seattle source followed patients from active infection through their disease course. Produced via immunoSEQ multiplex PCR; TCRdb's table is partial and in-frame only. The sample has hundreds of thousands of clones, roughly nine tenths seen once. The sample consisted of peripheral blood. This rearrangement joins TRBV19 to TRBJ1-2, with D possibly TRBD1 on 6 matching bases. The TCR sequence derives from a woman aged 25 to 39 with COVID-19, enrolled during active disease. The CDR3 sequence: CASRLTGNYGYTF. The CDR3 DNA reads TGTGCCAGTAGACTAACAGGGAACTATGGCTACACCTTC.